The 5 T cell receptor beta chains given below trace back to one sample, sequenced in a study of identical twins. TCRdb ran MiXCR on the 5' RACE reads and lists one entry per CDR3 protein. The sample has roughly 250,000 distinct CDR3 sequences; over 11% are singletons. The sequencing sample was made of memory (CD45RO+) T cells sorted from blood. These receptors originate from a woman younger than 35 in good health.

The sample holds many counts of this clonotype. This rearrangement joins TRBV12-3 or TRBV12-4 to TRBJ1-1; D remains ambiguous. The CDR3 is 13 amino acids. V lost 2 bases and J lost 5, with 9 bases in between. This CDR3 reads CASSLFDGTEAFF. The DNA of the CDR3 is TGTGCCAGCAGTTTATTTGACGGTACTGAAGCTTTCTTT.

The rearrangement uses TRBV9 and TRBJ2-5; tentative D call: TRBD2 (6 bases). The CDR3 is 14 amino acids. Germline V gene data show CDR1 as SGDLS and CDR2 as YYNGEE. The germline V and J ends were trimmed by 0 bases and 5 bases, with 11 bases remaining between them. CDR3 nucleotide sequence: TGTGCCAGCAGCGTAGTTGGGGGGAGGGAGACCCAGTACTTC. Its translation: CASSVVGGRETQYF.

This clonotype was picked up many times. The chain is built from TRBV7-2 and TRBJ2-7; D is tentatively TRBD1 or TRBD2 (5 bases each). Trimming stripped 6 bases from V and 2 bases from J, with 14 bases between. Germline V gene lookup returns CDR1 SGHTA and CDR2 FQGNSA. The CDR3 runs to 14 residues. The CDR3 loop reads CASRKGTETYEQYF. CDR3 sequence (DNA): TGTGCCAGCAGAAAGGGGACGGAGACCTACGAGCAGTACTTC.

Details on this clonotype: This may arise from a read error, as a much more abundant clone is one base away. V gene TRBV20-1 combines with J gene TRBJ2-2; D is undetermined. CDR1 DFQATT and CDR2 SNEGSKA come from the germline V gene (reference sequence). This CDR3 contains 13 residues. The CDR3 sequence is CGARTQNQGELFF. In nucleotides, the CDR3 is TGCGGTGCACGAACACAAAACCAGGGGGAGCTGTTTTTT.

This clonotype appeared many times. This chain links TRBV10-3 with TRBJ2-7; D unclear. This CDR3 is 12 amino acids long. V lost 3 bases to trimming and J lost 7 bases, with 10 bases between them. Looked up from germline, CDR1 is ENHRY and CDR2 is SYGVKD. The CDR3 protein is CAISDLKGEQYF. CDR3 bases: TGTGCCATCAGTGACCTCAAGGGAGAGCAGTACTTC.